This T cell receptor (beta chain) derives from a study of blood T cell repertoires in COVID-19. Per the authors' pipeline: For nucleated cells, counts were estimated from reference gene primer amplification. Repertoires were generated with immunoSEQ multiplex PCR, while TCRdb's copy carries only in-frame clones and drops some. V and J calls and clone size are as listed in that table; D and trimming were resolved from the DNA. The sample records hundreds of thousands of clones, around 83% being singletons. V shed 3 bases and J 5 bases; nucleotides not matched to a gene: 6. CDR3 length: 14 residues. Germline loops: CDR1 GTSNPN, CDR2 SVGIG (reference sequence).

The chain uses TRBV30 and TRBJ2-1; 8 bases line up with TRBD2. This receptor was identified in a woman aged 60-75 years with active or convalescent COVID-19. The sample consisted of peripheral blood. CDR3 amino acids: CAWRRAGADNEQFF. The CDR3 region has the DNA TGTGCCTGGAGGAGAGCGGGGGCGGACAATGAGCAGTTCTTC.